This T cell receptor (beta chain) was profiled in a study of blood T cell repertoires in COVID-19. Study information: Italy, Spain and the United States were the sources of the convalescent and acute COVID-19 samples. Sources were T cells, B-cell-depleted T cells, or PBMCs; the material itself was cDNA or gDNA.

V lost 0 bases and J lost 4; bases outside the gene matches: 3. This CDR3 comprises 16 residues. Germline CDR1 SGHRS, CDR2 YFSETQ. Original handling: Amplification of reference gene primers provided the estimated nucleated cell counts. Repertoires were generated with immunoSEQ multiplex PCR, while TCRdb's copy carries only in-frame clones and drops some. The DNA gave D and trimming, while V, J and clone size come from that table. The sample contains about 150,000 clones, about 80% of which appear only once. This TCR was recovered from a man aged 65-85 years with active or convalescent COVID-19. V usage is TRBV5-1 and J usage is TRBJ2-3, with 12 bases fitting TRBD2. The sequenced material came from peripheral blood. The CDR3, as DNA: TGCGCCAGCAGCTTGGGACTAGCGGGAGTTGCAGATACGCAGTATTTT. Translated, it gives CASSLGLAGVADTQYF.